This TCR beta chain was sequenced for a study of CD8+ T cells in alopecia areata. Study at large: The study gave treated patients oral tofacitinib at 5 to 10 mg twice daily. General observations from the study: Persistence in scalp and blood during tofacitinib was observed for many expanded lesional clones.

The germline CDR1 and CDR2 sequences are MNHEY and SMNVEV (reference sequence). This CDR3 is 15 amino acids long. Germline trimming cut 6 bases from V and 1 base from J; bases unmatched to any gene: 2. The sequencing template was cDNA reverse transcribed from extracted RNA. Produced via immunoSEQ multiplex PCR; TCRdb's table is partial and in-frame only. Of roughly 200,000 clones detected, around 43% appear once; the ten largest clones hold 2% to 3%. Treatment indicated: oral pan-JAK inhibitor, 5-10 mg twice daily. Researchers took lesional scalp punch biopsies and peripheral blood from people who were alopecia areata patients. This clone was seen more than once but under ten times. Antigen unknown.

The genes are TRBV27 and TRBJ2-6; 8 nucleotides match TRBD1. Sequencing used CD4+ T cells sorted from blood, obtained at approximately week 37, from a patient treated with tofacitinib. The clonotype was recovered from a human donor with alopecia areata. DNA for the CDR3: TGTGCCAGCAGACGGACAGGGTCTGGGGCCAACGTCCTGACTTTC. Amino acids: CASRRTGSGANVLTF.